Shown below are 21 T cell receptor beta chains from a single sample sequenced in a study of T cell repertoires in cytomegalovirus infection. TCRdb processed the reads anew with MiXCR; each CDR3 protein has one entry. The repertoire includes about 300,000 distinct CDR3 sequences, roughly a tenth of them detected once, and over 2.5% sits in the top ten. The sequencing sample was made of PBMCs. These receptors were obtained from a human donor in good health (CMV status not recorded). Some clones in this sample may be carry-over from other donors' samples.

The gene calls are TRBV20-1 and TRBJ2-7; maybe TRBD2 (6 bases). The germline CDR1 and CDR2 sequences are DFQATT and SNEGSKA (reference sequence). Trimming cost V 0 bases and J 0 bases, with 15 bases left between them. There are 16 residues in the CDR3. The CDR3 DNA sequence: TGCAGTGCTAGAGATCCCCGGGCGGGGCCCTCCTACGAGCAGTACTTC. The encoded protein is CSARDPRAGPSYEQYF.

This clonotype came up many times. The chain combines TRBV29-1 with TRBJ2-2, with no clear D. Germline CDR1 is SQVTM and CDR2 is ANQGSEA. The CDR3 spans 13 residues. Trimming cost V 3 bases and J 2 bases, with 7 bases left between them. CDR3 coding DNA: TGCAGCGTTGATGTGGGAAACACCGGGGAGCTGTTTTTT. It codes for CSVDVGNTGELFF.

This clonotype was recorded many times. The V and J genes are TRBV28 and TRBJ2-2; D might be TRBD1 (5 bases). Germline assignment: CDR1 MDHEN and CDR2 SYDVKM. V was shortened by 4 bases and J by 2 bases, with 11 bases between the two germline ends. The CDR3 is made up of 15 amino acids. CDR3 loop: CASSWAGLNTGELFF. CDR3 DNA sequence: TGTGCCAGCAGTTGGGCAGGGCTCAACACCGGGGAGCTGTTTTTT.

This clonotype has ten or more counts. The chain employs TRBV5-6 and TRBJ2-5, with a weak D call TRBD2 (5 bases). CDR1 and CDR2 (germline): SGHDT, YYEEEE. The CDR3 runs to 14 residues. The ends were cut back, 0 bases at V and 6 bases at J, with 12 bases in the middle. This CDR3 reads CASSLGLAEKTQYF. CDR3 nucleotide sequence: TGTGCCAGCAGCTTGGGGCTAGCTGAGAAGACCCAGTACTTC. Combining the CDR3 with reference TRBV5-6 and TRBJ2-5 gives the whole variable domain DAGVTQSPTHLIKTRGQQVTLRCSPKSGHDTVSWYQQALGQGPQFIFQYYEEEERQRGNFPDRFSGHQFPNYSSELNVNALLLGDSALYLCASSLGLAEKTQYFGPGTRLLVL.

This clonotype was observed a single time. Given a much more abundant clone one base away, this may be a read error. The V and J genes are TRBV25-1 and TRBJ2-2, with no clear D. V was clipped by 8 bases and J by 6 bases, with 13 bases between them. Germline CDR1 reads MGHDK; CDR2 reads SYGVNS. CDR3 size: 13 residues. The CDR3 is CASVAEYPGELFF. The CDR3 DNA follows: TGTGCCAGCGTTGCAGAGTACCCCGGGGAGCTGTTTTTT.

This clonotype appeared many times. This chain uses TRBV20-1 with TRBJ1-1, with 7 bases aligning to TRBD1. This CDR3 comprises 13 residues. Per germline, CDR1 DFQATT and CDR2 SNEGSKA (reference sequence). With V trimmed by 6 bases and J by 5 bases, 9 bases remained unmatched. The CDR3 region has the DNA TGCAGTGCCTCAGGGGGTTTTTGGACTGAAGCTTTCTTT. Translating it yields CSASGGFWTEAFF.

A word on this clonotype: A much larger clone lies one base from this, so it may be a read error. The V call is TRBV6-1, the J call TRBJ2-3; 7 bases are shared with TRBD1. Germline CDR1 MNHNS, CDR2 SASEGT. This CDR3 has 13 residues. The CDR3 loop reads CVSSLTGSDTQYF. In DNA, the CDR3 is TGTGTCAGCAGTTTGACAGGGTCAGATACGCAGTATTTT.

This clonotype appeared a few times. V gene TRBV7-9 combines with J gene TRBJ1-3; possibly TRBD1 for D (5 bases). The CDR3 length is 17 residues. CDR1 is SEHNR, CDR2 FQNEAQ, per germline (reference sequence). V gave up 6 bases and J gave up 8 bases, with 26 bases separating them. CDR3 sequence reads: CASRPILGTANVDTIYF. CDR3 nucleotide sequence: TGTGCCAGCAGGCCTATCCTCGGGACGGCCAATGTGGACACCATATATTTT.

This clonotype was detected many times. V and J are TRBV14 and TRBJ1-3; D ambiguous. The CDR3 length is 15 residues. CDR1 is SGHDN, CDR2 FVKESK, per germline. V was clipped by 1 base and J by 2 bases, with 9 bases between them. CDR3 region: CASSQVLGPGNTIYF. The CDR3 DNA is TGTGCCAGCAGCCAAGTATTAGGACCTGGAAACACCATATATTTT.

This clonotype was counted ten times or more. V gene TRBV6-6 combines with J gene TRBJ2-5, with D possibly being TRBD1 or TRBD2 (6 bases each). The germline V gene has CDR1 MNHNY and CDR2 SVGAGI (reference sequence). V shed 0 bases and J shed 3 bases, with 11 bases lying between them. This CDR3 contains 15 residues. As DNA, the CDR3 is TGTGCCAGCAGTTACTCCGGGGGCGTGGAAGAGACCCAGTACTTC. Translation: CASSYSGGVEETQYF.

This clonotype was detected only a few times. The chain is built from TRBV20-1 and TRBJ2-5; weak D call: TRBD1 (5 bases). This CDR3 region has 13 residues. Trimming cost V 5 bases and J 2 bases, with 12 bases left between them. Germline assignment: CDR1 DFQATT and CDR2 SNEGSKA (reference sequence). The CDR3 loop is CSALQTEQETQYF. CDR3 sequence (DNA): TGCAGTGCTCTCCAGACAGAACAAGAGACCCAGTACTTC.

This clonotype appeared many times. The genes are TRBV4-3 and TRBJ2-2; 10 nucleotides align to TRBD1. Germline CDR1 reads LGHNA; CDR2 reads YSLEER. The V gene end was trimmed by 0 bases and the J gene end by 5 bases; junction bases not matched to a gene: 9. The CDR3 spans 18 residues. Here the CDR3 DNA reads TGCGCCAGCAGCCAAGACATCCCGGGACAGGGGCGAACCGGGGAGCTGTTTTTT. Protein sequence: CASSQDIPGQGRTGELFF.

This clonotype showed up many times. The CDR3 spells CASSRTSGVYEQYV. The CDR3 DNA follows: TGTGCCAGCTCGAGGACTAGCGGGGTCTACGAGCAGTACGTC. The chain employs TRBV27 and TRBJ2-7; 12 bases are a match to TRBD2. The CDR3 sequence is 14 residues long. Germline values: CDR1 MNHEY, CDR2 SMNVEV (reference sequence). The V segment lost 8 bases and the J segment 3 bases; nucleotides outside the gene matches: 5.

This clonotype was recorded many times. V is TRBV6-1 and J is TRBJ2-7; no clear D. Germline CDR1 is MNHNS and CDR2 is SASEGT. V was trimmed by 7 bases and J by 0 bases, leaving 10 bases between them. This CDR3 is built from 13 residues. This CDR3 is CASTEPSSYEQYV. The CDR3 nucleotides are TGTGCCAGCACAGAGCCTAGCTCCTACGAGCAGTACGTC.

Many counts were recorded for this clonotype. This chain connects TRBV6-2 or TRBV6-3 to TRBJ2-4; 9 bases agree with TRBD1. The germline gives CDR1 MNHEY, CDR2 SVGEGT. V trimming: 5 bases; J trimming: 15 bases; junction bases outside the gene matches: 11. This CDR3 contains 13 residues. CDR3 loop: CASSLLQGATGYF. The CDR3 bases are TGTGCCAGCAGTCTACTACAGGGGGCCACTGGGTACTTC.

The sample holds a few counts of this clonotype. The chain uses TRBV12-5 and TRBJ2-3; D assignment may be TRBD1 or TRBD2 (5 bases each). The CDR3 extends over 17 amino acids. Germline CDR1 reads LGHNT; CDR2 reads FRNRAP. Trimming removed 3 bases from V and 0 bases from J, with 16 bases in between. The CDR3 sequence is CASGLRGRDRSTDTQYF. The DNA of the CDR3 is TGTGCTAGTGGTTTAAGGGGTCGGGACCGCAGCACAGATACGCAGTATTTT. The whole variable domain, filled in from reference TRBV12-5 and TRBJ2-3, reads DARVTQTPRHKVTEMGQEVTMRCQPILGHNTVFWYRQTMMQGLELLAYFRNRAPLDDSGMPKDRFSAEMPDATLATLKIQPSEPRDSAVYFCASGLRGRDRSTDTQYFGPGTRLTVL.

To note about this clonotype: A much larger clone lies a single base off, so this may be a read error. The chain uses TRBV20-1 and TRBJ1-1, with D unresolved. Trimming took 5 bases from V and 11 from J, leaving 15 bases between them. The CDR3 extends over 11 amino acids. Germline loops: CDR1 DFQATT, CDR2 SNEGSKA (reference sequence). CDR3 loop: CSAPETDRAFF. The CDR3 DNA follows: TGCAGTGCTCCCGAGACCGATCGCGCTTTCTTT.

Comments on this clonotype: The junction differs from germline at one of its ends, possibly a read error. CDR3 amino acids: CASSSHQSNEQLF. CDR3 sequence (DNA): TGTGCCAGCAGCTCCCATCAGAGTAATGAGCAGCTCTTC. The chain is built from TRBV7-2 and TRBJ2-1; D not resolved. The CDR3 runs 13 residues. CDR1 is SGHTA and CDR2 is FQGNSA in the germline V gene.

In the case of this clonotype: A single base separates this from a much larger clone, so it may be a read error. This chain joins TRBV28 and TRBJ1-5, with 7 bases identical to TRBD1. Germline lookup yields CDR1 MDHEN and CDR2 SYDVKM. The CDR3 length is 16 residues. The junction had 9 bases not matched to a gene; V was cut back by 4 bases and J by 3 bases. CDR3 sequence reads: CASSSSSGGANQPQHF. CDR3 coding DNA: TGTGCCAGCAGTTCCTCGTCAGGGGGAGCCAATCAGCCCCAGCATTTT.

This clonotype was picked up many times. The V call is TRBV7-6, the J call TRBJ2-5, with 8 bases aligning to TRBD2. The V segment lost 1 base and the J segment 2 bases; nucleotides outside the gene matches: 12. Germline-derived CDR1 and CDR2 are SGHVS and FNYEAQ. This CDR3 contains 18 residues. The DNA of the CDR3 is TGTGCCAGCAGCTTAGTGTGGCGGGGGGCGGTAGAACAAGAGACCCAGTACTTC. It translates to CASSLVWRGAVEQETQYF.

This clonotype came up many times. This sequence joins TRBV12-3 or TRBV12-4 and TRBJ1-5; D gene ambiguous. This CDR3 is 14 amino acids long. V lost 7 bases to trimming and J lost 3 bases, with 13 bases between them. The CDR3 here is CASTQWGANQPQHF. For the CDR3, the DNA is TGTGCCAGCACCCAATGGGGAGCCAATCAGCCCCAGCATTTT.